The 18 T cell receptor beta chains below all came from one sample that was sequenced in a study of cytotoxic CD8 clonotypes in ibrutinib-treated CLL. Generated by immunoSEQ multiplex PCR, the TCRdb table keeps only in-frame clones and is missing some. The sample contains about 150,000 clones, roughly 76% of which appear only once. Sequenced here: PBMCs, sampled after 24 months of ibrutinib treatment. These receptor sequences come from a human donor with chronic lymphocytic leukemia.

This clone was observed a single time. The chain has TRBV28 and TRBJ1-1, with D possibly matching TRBD1 (5 bases). The length of the CDR3 is 11 residues. V dropped 11 bases and J dropped 6 bases, with 13 bases sitting between them. Germline CDR1 reads MDHEN; CDR2 reads SYDVKM. CDR3 loop: CAGGRFSEAFF. CDR3 DNA: TGTGCCGGGGGTAGGTTCTCTGAAGCTTTCTTT.

The V call is TRBV6-5, the J call TRBJ1-2, with a possible D match to TRBD1 (5 bases). V dropped 5 bases and J dropped 7 bases, with 11 bases sitting between them. The CDR3 is 12 amino acids. The germline V gene encodes CDR1 MNHEY and CDR2 SVGAGI. DNA for the CDR3: TGTGCCAGCAGTCGGGGGGTGATTGGCTACACCTTC. It specifies CASSRGVIGYTF.

The V call is TRBV2, the J call TRBJ2-7; TRBD1 might be the D (8 bases). The CDR3 loop spans 14 amino acids. Germline V CDR1 and CDR2: SNHLY, FYNNEI. Trimming removed 6 bases at V and 2 bases at J, with 14 bases between. The CDR3 here is CASRITGGAYEQYF. CDR3 nucleotide sequence: TGTGCCAGCAGGATCACAGGGGGGGCCTACGAGCAGTACTTC. Filled out from reference TRBV2 and TRBJ2-7, the complete variable domain reads EPEVTQTPSHQVTQMGQEVILRCVPISNHLYFYWYRQILGQKVEFLVSFYNNEISEKSEIFDDQFSVERPDGSNFTLKIRSTKLEDSAMYFCASRITGGAYEQYFGPGTRLTVT.

J is TRBJ2-3 and V is TRBV27; 12 bases are shared with TRBD2. In germline, CDR1 is MNHEY, CDR2 SMNVEV (reference sequence). Unmatched junction bases numbered 11, after V lost 5 bases and J lost 5 bases. The CDR3 covers 17 residues. CDR3 nucleotides: TGTGCCAGCAGTCCGGGACTAGCGGGTTCCAAGGTAGATACGCAGTATTTT. Translation: CASSPGLAGSKVDTQYF.

The V gene is TRBV7-8, the J gene TRBJ1-2; D ambiguous. This CDR3 spans 13 amino acids. V was clipped by 2 bases and J by 4 bases, with 8 bases between them. Per the germline V gene, CDR1 is SGHVS and CDR2 is FQNEAQ. CDR3 in DNA: TGTGCCAGCAGCTTACAGAGAGCCTATGGCTACACCTTC. Residues: CASSLQRAYGYTF.

This clone was seen ten or more times. This chain joins TRBV9 and TRBJ1-6; D unresolved. V lost 3 bases and J lost 0, with 16 bases in between. CDR1 is SGDLS, CDR2 YYNGEE, per germline. The CDR3 runs to 18 residues. For the CDR3, the DNA is TGTGCCAGCAGCGCCGACCCCCAGGCAAGCTCCTATAATTCACCCCTCCACTTT. Its translation: CASSADPQASSYNSPLHF. The whole variable domain, remainder taken from reference TRBV9 and TRBJ1-6, is DSGVTQTPKHLITATGQRVTLRCSPRSGDLSVYWYQQSLDQGLQFLIQYYNGEERAKGNILERFSAQQFPDLHSELNLSSLELGDSALYFCASSADPQASSYNSPLHFGNGTRLTVT.

The V and J genes are TRBV9 and TRBJ2-1; D tentatively reads TRBD1 or TRBD2 (6 bases each). The CDR3 is made up of 15 amino acids. Trimming removed 3 bases from V and 5 bases from J, with 15 bases in between. Germline lookup yields CDR1 SGDLS and CDR2 YYNGEE. The CDR3 sequence is CASSALGGPDNEQFF. In DNA, the CDR3 is TGTGCCAGCAGCGCCCTAGGGGGGCCAGACAATGAGCAGTTCTTC.

V is TRBV6-4 and J is TRBJ2-1; D uncertain. Germline CDR1 and CDR2: MRHNA and SNTAGT. The CDR3 is 14 residues long. Between the trimmed V and J ends, which lost 6 bases and 0 bases, there was a span of 9 bases. CDR3: CASSPGYSYNEQFF. DNA for the CDR3: TGTGCCAGCAGCCCAGGATACTCCTACAATGAGCAGTTCTTC.

The V gene is TRBV5-1, the J gene TRBJ2-7; D might be TRBD2 (6 bases). Trimming pared 7 bases from V and 4 bases from J, leaving 15 bases between. Germline loops: CDR1 SGHRS, CDR2 YFSETQ. The CDR3 runs 13 residues. CDR3 sequence: CASGHGTLYEQYF. In DNA, the CDR3 is TGCGCCAGCGGCCACGGGACTCTGTACGAGCAGTACTTC.

CDR3 in DNA: TGTGCCATCAGTGAGTCGCAACAGAAGGCCGAGCAGTACTTC. This encodes CAISESQQKAEQYF. The chain is built from TRBV10-3 and TRBJ2-7, with unresolved D. Trimming pared 0 bases from V and 6 bases from J, leaving 12 bases between. This CDR3 region has 14 residues. Germline V CDR1 and CDR2: ENHRY, SYGVKD.

This sequence joins TRBV6-5 and TRBJ2-1, with TRBD1 matching 8 bases. The junction had 1 base not matched to a gene; V was cut back by 5 bases and J by 1 base. The CDR3 runs 14 residues. Germline-derived CDR1 and CDR2 are MNHEY and SVGAGI. CDR3 sequence reads: CASSGQGSYNEQFF. The CDR3 DNA sequence: TGTGCCAGCAGTGGACAGGGTTCCTACAATGAGCAGTTCTTC.

The rearrangement links TRBV19 to TRBJ2-7; perhaps TRBD1 as D (5 bases). Germline CDR1 is LNHDA and CDR2 is SQIVND (reference sequence). The CDR3 contains 13 residues. V was clipped by 6 bases and J by 0 bases, with 9 bases between them. CDR3 bases: TGTGCCAGTAGCCGCAGGGACTCCTACGAGCAGTACTTC. It translates to CASSRRDSYEQYF.

The chain joins TRBV7-9 to TRBJ1-1; 8 bases match TRBD1. This CDR3 is built from 14 residues. Germline loops: CDR1 SEHNR, CDR2 FQNEAQ (reference sequence). J was trimmed by 4 bases and V by 5 bases; bases with no gene match: 6. The CDR3 nucleotides are TGTGCCAGCAGCCCACAGGGGGACGGCACTGAAGCTTTCTTT. It yields the protein CASSPQGDGTEAFF.

The chain carries TRBV5-6 and TRBJ2-1; 11 nucleotides match TRBD2. With V trimmed by 0 bases and J by 7 bases, 6 bases remained unmatched. This CDR3 contains 16 residues. Looked up from germline, CDR1 is SGHDT and CDR2 is YYEEEE. CDR3 nucleotides: TGTGCCAGCAGCTTGGGGGCTAGCGGGAGGTGGAATGAGCAGTTCTTC. Translation gives CASSLGASGRWNEQFF. The full variable domain, its missing parts supplied by reference TRBV5-6 and TRBJ2-1, is DAGVTQSPTHLIKTRGQQVTLRCSPKSGHDTVSWYQQALGQGPQFIFQYYEEEERQRGNFPDRFSGHQFPNYSSELNVNALLLGDSALYLCASSLGASGRWNEQFFGPGTRLTVL.

This chain uses TRBV7-9 with TRBJ1-4; 8 nucleotides line up with TRBD1. Germline-derived CDR1 and CDR2 are SEHNR and FQNEAQ (reference sequence). With V trimmed by 5 bases and J by 5 bases, 7 bases remained unmatched. The CDR3 totals 15 residues. CDR3 sequence (DNA): TGTGCCAGCAGCGCGGGACAGGCGGAAAATGAAAAACTGTTTTTT. Translation: CASSAGQAENEKLFF.

Here the CDR3 DNA reads TGTGCCAGCAGCCCACCGGGACTAGCGGTCTACGAGCAGTACTTC. It yields the protein CASSPPGLAVYEQYF. The rearrangement joins TRBV11-2 to TRBJ2-7; 11 positions agree with TRBD2. The V gene's germline CDR1 is SGHAT and CDR2 FQNNGV. This CDR3 has 15 residues. The V segment lost 5 bases and the J segment 3 bases; nucleotides outside the gene matches: 6.

V gene TRBV6-6 combines with J gene TRBJ2-7; the D gene is possibly TRBD1 (5 bases). The CDR3 contains 12 residues. V was clipped by 2 bases and J by 9 bases, with 11 bases between them. Germline assignment: CDR1 MNHNY and CDR2 SVGAGI (reference sequence). CDR3 residues: CASSYGADWQYF. Written as DNA, the CDR3 is TGTGCCAGCAGTTACGGGGCGGATTGGCAGTACTTC.

The rearrangement uses TRBV28 and TRBJ2-7; unclear D gene. The germline V gene has CDR1 MDHEN and CDR2 SYDVKM. V lost 6 bases and J 6 bases, leaving 12 bases between the germline ends. CDR3 length: 12 residues. The CDR3 coding sequence is TGTGCCAGCAGCCCGACCTGGCTCGAGCAGTACTTC. The encoded protein is CASSPTWLEQYF.